Below, one T cell receptor (beta chain) is given with its context. Measured with immunoSEQ multiplex PCR; TCRdb has only the in-frame clones, and not every one. Of tens of thousands of clones in the sample, 75% to 95% are singletons; the top ten hold roughly 0.27%. The data originate from a study of technical replicates of blood from a handful of donors. This CDR3 has 14 residues. Germline V CDR1 and CDR2: SGHVS, FNYEAQ. With 5 bases clipped from V and 2 bases from J, the junction kept 4 bases outside the gene matches. Sequenced input: T cells isolated from PBMCs. The receptor comes from a human donor in good health. This chain connects TRBV7-6 to TRBJ2-5; TRBD1 matches at 8 bases. The CDR3 spells CASSTRQGQETQYF. The CDR3 DNA is TGTGCCAGCAGCACTCGACAGGGGCAAGAGACCCAGTACTTC.